A single sample gave rise to the 29 T cell receptor beta chains below, sequenced in a study of blood T cell repertoires in COVID-19. Assay used: immunoSEQ multiplex PCR; TCRdb lists only in-frame clones, some missing. The data contain 200,000 to 250,000 clones, 82% of them singletons. Input material: peripheral blood. The source is a woman in her 70s with COVID-19, enrolled during active disease.

The V gene is TRBV7-2, the J gene TRBJ2-7; 9 bases align to TRBD1. V lost 0 bases to trimming and J lost 9 bases; unmatched junction nucleotides: 12. Germline V lookup: CDR1 SGHTA, CDR2 FQGNSA. The CDR3 length is 16 residues. The CDR3 reads CASSLAPGQGRARQYF. Written as DNA, the CDR3 is TGTGCCAGCAGCTTAGCACCGGGACAGGGAAGGGCTAGGCAGTACTTC.

This chain links TRBV3-1 (or the pseudogene TRBV3-2) with TRBJ2-6; perhaps TRBD1 as D (6 bases). Looked up from germline, CDR1 is LGHDT and CDR2 is YNNKEL (reference sequence). V was pared by 5 bases and J by 0 bases, with 11 bases between. The CDR3 is made up of 16 amino acids. CDR3 protein: CASSITGSSGANVLTF. CDR3 bases: TGTGCCAGCAGCATAACAGGGAGCTCTGGGGCCAACGTCCTGACTTTC.

The gene calls are TRBV6-5 and TRBJ1-2, with 10 bases lining up with TRBD1. CDR1 is MNHEY, CDR2 SVGAGI, per germline. The CDR3 is made up of 14 amino acids. J lost 4 bases, V lost 7 bases, and 6 bases had no gene match. In nucleotides, the CDR3 is TGTGCCAGCATTCTGGACAGGGGGATCTATGGCTACACCTTC. This translates into CASILDRGIYGYTF.

J is TRBJ1-2 and V is TRBV10-3; tentatively, D is TRBD1 (5 bases). CDR3 length: 12 residues. V lost 7 bases and J 0 bases, leaving 6 bases between the germline ends. Germline assignment: CDR1 ENHRY and CDR2 SYGVKD. CDR3 sequence (DNA): TGTGCCATCACCAGGGCTAACTATGGCTACACCTTC. It specifies CAITRANYGYTF.

This chain uses TRBV19 with TRBJ1-2; D perhaps matches TRBD1 (5 bases). Trimming pared 4 bases from V and 4 bases from J, leaving 19 bases between. CDR3 length equals 16 residues. Looked up from germline, CDR1 is LNHDA and CDR2 is SQIVND (reference sequence). CDR3: CASSTPTGTVVYGYTF. The CDR3, as DNA: TGTGCCAGTAGTACCCCTACCGGGACTGTGGTCTATGGCTACACCTTC.

The rearrangement joins TRBV30 to TRBJ1-1; D is perhaps TRBD1 (5 bases). The CDR3 totals 12 residues. Germline assignment: CDR1 GTSNPN and CDR2 SVGIG (reference sequence). CDR3 sequence reads: CANRNDYTEAFF. Written as DNA, the CDR3 is TGTGCAAACAGGAACGATTACACTGAAGCTTTCTTT.

The count of this clone is one. The V gene is TRBV19, the J gene TRBJ1-1; no firm D call. The CDR3 consists of 14 residues. Germline loops: CDR1 LNHDA, CDR2 SQIVND (reference sequence). The V end lost 3 bases, the J end lost 1 base, and 9 bases lay between the germline ends. CDR3 nucleotide sequence: TGTGCCAGTAGTATCCTGGGCAGGAACACTGAAGCTTTCTTT. Protein product: CASSILGRNTEAFF. Full variable domain (missing parts from reference TRBV19 and TRBJ1-1): DGGITQSPKYLFRKEGQNVTLSCEQNLNHDAMYWYRQDPGQGLRLIYYSQIVNDFQKGDIAEGYSVSREKKESFPLTVTSAQKNPTAFYLCASSILGRNTEAFFGQGTRLTVV.

The chain carries TRBV15 and TRBJ1-2; D gene unclear. The V end was cut by 3 bases, the J end by 10 bases, with 15 bases between. CDR3 size: 13 residues. Germline assignment: CDR1 LNHNV and CDR2 YYDKDF (reference sequence). CDR3 region: CATSRSNRGLYTF. The CDR3 nucleotides are TGTGCCACCAGCAGGTCAAACCGAGGGCTCTACACCTTC.

The V call is TRBV19, the J call TRBJ2-3; 10 bases are shared with TRBD1. The CDR3 runs 15 residues. Trimming cost V 3 bases and J 6 bases; bases outside gene matches: 6. Germline V lookup: CDR1 LNHDA, CDR2 SQIVND (reference sequence). Here the CDR3 reads CASSIRGTGDDTQYF. In DNA, the CDR3 is TGTGCCAGTAGTATTCGAGGGACAGGGGATGATACGCAGTATTTT.

The chain employs TRBV12-2 and TRBJ2-1; whether TRBD2, the table's D call, matches the DNA was not checked. TRBV12-2 is a documented pseudogene. The CDR3 totals 15 residues. The CDR3 loop reads CASRSSSNPGLVQFF. Written as DNA, the CDR3 is TGTGCAAGTCGCTCCTCTTCCAACCCGGGACTAGTTCAGTTCTTC.

This clone was seen only once. The rearrangement links TRBV6-5 to TRBJ1-2; possible D gene TRBD1, 5 bases. Germline assignment: CDR1 MNHEY and CDR2 SVGAGI. Trimming took 8 bases from V and 5 from J, leaving 21 bases between them. The length of the CDR3 is 15 residues. The CDR3 here is CASAAGLLPWYGYTF. For the CDR3, the DNA is TGTGCCAGCGCAGCGGGACTCCTACCCTGGTATGGCTACACCTTC.

V and J are TRBV7-8 and TRBJ1-3; a weak D match, TRBD1 (5 bases). Deletions cut 5 bases from V and 3 bases from J, with 11 bases between. The CDR3 covers 14 residues. Germline CDR1 reads SGHVS; CDR2 reads FQNEAQ. CDR3 sequence: CASSGRANGNTIYF. The CDR3 DNA sequence: TGTGCCAGCAGCGGCAGGGCGAATGGAAACACCATATATTTT.

The chain is built from TRBV6-4 and TRBJ2-7; TRBD1 aligns across 9 bases. The CDR3 has 12 residues. V trimming: 8 bases; J trimming: 6 bases; junction bases outside the gene matches: 5. Germline-derived CDR1 and CDR2 are MRHNA and SNTAGT. CDR3 in DNA: TGTGCCAGCGCGGGACAGGGCGTCGAGCAGTACTTC. Protein product: CASAGQGVEQYF.

The gene calls are TRBV6-1 and TRBJ1-4; TRBD1 agrees at 7 bases. After removal of 4 bases from V and 0 bases from J, the junction contained 11 bases not matched to a gene. The CDR3 runs to 18 residues. CDR1 is MNHNS and CDR2 is SASEGT in the germline V gene. CDR3: CASSGQGIVSATNEKLFF. In nucleotides, the CDR3 is TGTGCCAGCAGTGGACAGGGAATCGTGTCCGCAACTAATGAAAAACTGTTTTTT.

The chain combines TRBV2 with TRBJ1-5; possible D gene TRBD1, 6 bases. This CDR3 has 14 residues. Trimming shortened V by 3 bases and J by 4 bases, and 10 bases separated the two germline ends. CDR1 and CDR2 from the germline V gene are SNHLY and FYNNEI. CDR3 sequence (DNA): TGTGCCAGCAGTGAGATACAGGGAAATCAGCCCCAGCATTTT. Protein sequence: CASSEIQGNQPQHF.

The chain carries TRBV9 and TRBJ1-1; D perhaps matches TRBD1 (6 bases). There are 13 residues in the CDR3. The germline gives CDR1 SGDLS, CDR2 YYNGEE. V was pared by 3 bases and J by 5 bases, with 11 bases between. The CDR3 DNA reads TGTGCCAGCAGCGCTGCAGGGGTTACTGAAGCTTTCTTT. Its translation is CASSAAGVTEAFF.

The rearrangement uses TRBV12-5 and TRBJ2-5, with a possible D match to TRBD1 (6 bases). The ends were cut back, 2 bases at V and 7 bases at J, with 26 bases in the middle. Germline V gene sequence: CDR1 LGHNT, CDR2 FRNRAP. The CDR3 totals 18 residues. The CDR3, as DNA: TGTGCTAGTGGTTTGATAAGGGACATACTCTTGAACCCAGGGACCCAGTACTTC. Translation: CASGLIRDILLNPGTQYF.

This chain joins TRBV20-1 and TRBJ2-7; 8 nucleotides match TRBD2. Germline trimming cut 3 bases from V and 3 bases from J; bases unmatched to any gene: 13. Germline V CDR1 and CDR2: DFQATT, SNEGSKA (reference sequence). This CDR3 region has 16 residues. The CDR3 DNA is TGCAGTGCTAGTACTTCTAGCGGGCCCCTTTACTACGAGCAGTACTTC. Its translation is CSASTSSGPLYYEQYF.

The chain combines TRBV30 with TRBJ1-2; 8 positions agree with TRBD1. The CDR3 spans 11 residues. The J segment lost 9 bases and the V segment lost 5 bases, leaving 5 bases of the junction unmatched. Germline loops: CDR1 GTSNPN, CDR2 SVGIG (reference sequence). CDR3 sequence reads: CAWGQGISYTF. CDR3 coding DNA: TGTGCCTGGGGACAGGGCATCAGCTACACCTTC.

The chain employs TRBV18 and TRBJ2-2, with a weak D call TRBD1 (6 bases). The CDR3 sequence is 14 residues long. Germline CDR1 reads KGHSH; CDR2 reads LQKENI. Deletions cut 3 bases from V and 6 bases from J, with 11 bases between. The CDR3 region is CASSPSTGPGELFF. In nucleotides, the CDR3 is TGTGCCAGCTCACCGTCTACAGGGCCCGGGGAGCTGTTTTTT.

CDR3 sequence (DNA): TGTGCCAGCAGCTTAGGGAGTAAAGAGACCCAGTACTTC. Translation: CASSLGSKETQYF. V and J are TRBV7-9 and TRBJ2-5, with unresolved D. CDR3 size: 13 residues. V lost 1 base to trimming and J lost 3 bases, with 6 bases between them. The V gene's germline CDR1 is SEHNR and CDR2 FQNEAQ (reference sequence).

V usage is TRBV7-2 and J usage is TRBJ1-5, with TRBD1 matching 8 bases. The CDR3 totals 16 residues. CDR1 is SGHTA and CDR2 is FQGNSA in the germline V gene. Trimming at V came to 4 bases and at J to 1 base, leaving 6 bases not matched to a gene. CDR3 protein: CASSSRQGISNQPQHF. The CDR3 DNA follows: TGTGCCAGCAGCTCAAGACAGGGGATCAGCAATCAGCCCCAGCATTTT.

In the case of this clone: The same CDR3 arises from other DNA sequences in this sample as well. The chain is built from TRBV7-6 and TRBJ1-1, with D maybe TRBD1 (5 bases). The length of the CDR3 is 15 residues. V was clipped by 2 bases and J by 0 bases, with 10 bases between them. Germline loops: CDR1 SGHVS, CDR2 FNYEAQ. CDR3 in DNA: TGTGCCAGCAGCTTATTGACAGAACTGAACACTGAAGCTTTCTTT. It encodes CASSLLTELNTEAFF.

The V gene is TRBV9, the J gene TRBJ2-4; 8 bases fit TRBD2. The germline gives CDR1 SGDLS, CDR2 YYNGEE. Unmatched junction bases numbered 6, after V lost 4 bases and J lost 0 bases. The CDR3 has 16 amino acids. The CDR3 bases are TGTGCCAGCAGCCCGGTCGGGGGGGAAGCCAAAAACATTCAGTACTTC. This codes for CASSPVGGEAKNIQYF.

The chain employs TRBV19 and TRBJ1-5; D call uncertain. CDR3 length: 15 residues. V was clipped by 0 bases and J by 1 base, with 7 bases between them. The germline V gene has CDR1 LNHDA and CDR2 SQIVND (reference sequence). The CDR3 nucleotides are TGTGCCAGTAGTATAGAAGGCGGAAGCAATCAGCCCCAGCATTTT. Encoded protein: CASSIEGGSNQPQHF.

V is TRBV30 and J is TRBJ2-7; 11 nucleotides match TRBD2. Germline loops: CDR1 GTSNPN, CDR2 SVGIG (reference sequence). There are 17 residues in the CDR3. V trimming: 1 base; J trimming: 2 bases; junction bases outside the gene matches: 10. The CDR3 DNA reads as TGTGCCTGGAGTGGTCGGCCTAGCGGGAGGCCGACCTACGAGCAGTACTTC. Translation: CAWSGRPSGRPTYEQYF.

The chain links TRBV4-3 to TRBJ2-1; TRBD1 matches at 7 bases. J was trimmed by 9 bases and V by 1 base; bases with no gene match: 9. This CDR3 spans 15 amino acids. Germline loops: CDR1 LGHNA, CDR2 YSLEER. CDR3 DNA: TGCGCCAGCAGCCAAGCGGGGACAGCCTCAATTGAGCAGTTCTTC. Translating gives CASSQAGTASIEQFF.

This chain uses TRBV27 with TRBJ2-5; D unresolved. V dropped 6 bases and J dropped 8 bases, with 10 bases sitting between them. The CDR3 loop spans 11 amino acids. From germline, CDR1 is MNHEY and CDR2 SMNVEV (reference sequence). Here the CDR3 DNA reads TGTGCCAGCAGAGCTCTTGAAACCCAGTACTTC. It encodes CASRALETQYF.

The V call is TRBV11-3, the J call TRBJ2-2; 7 nucleotides agree with TRBD2. Germline CDR1 and CDR2: SGHNT and YENEEA. The CDR3 has 15 amino acids. The junction had 7 bases not matched to a gene; V was cut back by 2 bases and J by 7 bases. CDR3 in DNA: TGTGCCAGCAGCTTACGCGGGAGCGCCGGCGGGGAGCTGTTTTTT. Its protein product is CASSLRGSAGGELFF.